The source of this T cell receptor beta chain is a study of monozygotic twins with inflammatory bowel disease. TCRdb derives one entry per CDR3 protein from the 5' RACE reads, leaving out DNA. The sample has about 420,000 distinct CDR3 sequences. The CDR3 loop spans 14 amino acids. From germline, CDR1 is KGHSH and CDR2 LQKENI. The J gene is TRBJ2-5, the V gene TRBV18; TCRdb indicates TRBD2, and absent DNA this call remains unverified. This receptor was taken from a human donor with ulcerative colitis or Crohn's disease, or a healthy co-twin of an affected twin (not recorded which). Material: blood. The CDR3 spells CASSPPTSRETQYF.